A selection of T cell receptor beta chains follows, all from one sample in a study of shared clonotypes between healthy human individuals. Libraries were prepared by immunoSEQ multiplex PCR; TCRdb keeps only in-frame clonotypes and omits some of them. The table records about 2.5 million clones, about 90% of them present only once. Material: naive CD4+ T cells from PBMCs. The receptors shown here come from a man between 18 and 29 years old in good health. Some clones in this sample may be carry-over from other donors' samples. CDR3s include the opening cysteine and the closing phenylalanine or tryptophan. Fields, in order: CDR3 protein, CDR3 DNA, V gene, J gene, clone size, D gene. A D gene is named only where the DNA matches it firmly. Clone sizes are given selectively: once, few, many, or a class where the clone is expanded.

CASRQGNEKLFF	TGTGCCAGTAGGCAGGGTAATGAAAAACTGTTTTTT	TRBV19	TRBJ1-4	few	-
CASDDSWGANTEAFF	TGTGCCAGCGACGACTCCTGGGGGGCCAACACTGAAGCTTTCTTT	TRBV6-6	TRBJ1-1	-	-
CASNIQGAGNEQFF	TGTGCCAGCAACATTCAGGGCGCGGGAAATGAGCAGTTCTTC	TRBV7-8	TRBJ2-1	-	-
CASSLVGSGRRNEQFF	TGTGCCAGCAGCTTAGTTGGCAGCGGGAGACGGAATGAGCAGTTCTTC	TRBV11-2	TRBJ2-1	-	TRBD2
CASRKRESTDTQYF	TGTGCCAGTAGGAAGCGGGAGTCAACAGATACGCAGTATTTT	TRBV19	TRBJ2-3	-	TRBD2
CASRNRDSNTEAFF	TGTGCCAGCAGGAACAGGGATTCGAACACTGAAGCTTTCTTT	TRBV2	TRBJ1-1	-	-
CASSLGGAMNTEAFF	TGCGCCAGCAGCTTGGGTGGGGCGATGAACACTGAAGCTTTCTTT	TRBV5-1	TRBJ1-1	-	-
CASKVTTGGEKLFF	TGTGCCAGCAAGGTGACGACAGGGGGTGAAAAACTGTTTTTT	TRBV6-6	TRBJ1-4	-	TRBD1
CASHDVRDHGTEAFF	TGTGCCAGCCATGACGTGAGGGACCATGGCACTGAAGCTTTCTTT	TRBV6-5	TRBJ1-1	-	-
CASSLDRGTQYF	TGTGCCAGCAGCTTAGATCGAGGTACCCAGTACTTC	TRBV11-3	TRBJ2-5	-	-
CASILLSGAEGKLFF	TGTGCCAGCATCCTGCTTTCCGGGGCCGAAGGGAAACTGTTTTTT	TRBV2	TRBJ1-4	-	-
CASSGQWVNKLTEAFF	TGTGCCAGCAGTGGCCAATGGGTAAACAAACTCACTGAAGCTTTCTTT	TRBV6-1	TRBJ1-1	-	-
CASSTPGTVYGYTF	TGTGCCAGTAGTACCCCCGGGACAGTCTATGGCTACACCTTC	TRBV19	TRBJ1-2	-	TRBD1
CASSPARGQGNSFF	TGTGCCAGCTCACCCGCCCGAGGTCAGGGTAACTCTTTCTTT	TRBV18	TRBJ1-1	-	-
CASSSLTGGGEQYF	TGTGCCAGCAGTTCCCTCACAGGGGGCGGCGAGCAGTACTTC	TRBV6-5	TRBJ2-7	-	TRBD1
CASSLERPLAGTDTQYF	TGTGCCAGCAGCTTAGAAAGACCACTAGCGGGCACAGATACGCAGTATTTT	TRBV7-9	TRBJ2-3	-	TRBD2
CASSRTDTYEQYF	TGTGCCAGCAGCAGGACAGATACCTACGAGCAGTACTTC	TRBV7-6	TRBJ2-7	-	-
CAISEASGGAVGDEQYF	TGTGCCATCAGCGAAGCCTCCGGGGGGGCCGTGGGAGACGAGCAGTACTTC	TRBV10-3	TRBJ2-7	-	TRBD2
CATRQGEGNSQPQHF	TGTGCCACCAGACAGGGGGAAGGGAATAGTCAGCCCCAGCATTTT	TRBV15	TRBJ1-5	-	TRBD1
CASSQGRQDSSYEQYF	TGTGCCAGCAGCCAAGGCCGACAGGACAGCTCCTACGAGCAGTACTTC	TRBV4-2	TRBJ2-7	-	-
CASSLTASGREQFF	TGTGCCAGCAGCTTAACGGCTAGCGGGAGGGAGCAGTTCTTC	TRBV7-6	TRBJ2-1	few	TRBD2
CASSSLGAANYGYTF	TGTGCCAGCAGTTCTCTCGGGGCCGCTAACTATGGCTACACCTTC	TRBV27	TRBJ1-2	-	-
CASFEASGRESEQFF	TGTGCCAGCTTCGAGGCGAGCGGGAGGGAGTCTGAGCAGTTCTTC	TRBV7-9	TRBJ2-1	-	TRBD2
CASSLGLGHGNEQFF	TGTGCCAGCAGCTTAGGACTAGGGCACGGCAATGAGCAGTTCTTC	TRBV11-3	TRBJ2-1	-	-
CASSLWVRGLGGTGELFF	TGTGCCAGCAGTTTATGGGTCAGAGGCTTGGGGGGCACCGGGGAGCTGTTTTTT	TRBV28	TRBJ2-2	-	-
CASSGGTSGLTDTQYF	TGTGCCAGCAGTGGCGGGACTAGCGGCCTCACAGATACGCAGTATTTT	TRBV6-1	TRBJ2-3	-	TRBD2
CASSRGIYTEAFF	TGTGCCAGCAGCAGAGGCATATACACTGAAGCTTTCTTT	TRBV11-3	TRBJ1-1	-	-
CSVGTVTYNEQFF	TGCAGCGTTGGTACGGTTACCTACAATGAGCAGTTCTTC	TRBV29-1	TRBJ2-1	-	-
CASSLVSQKVYEQYF	TGCGCCAGCAGCTTGGTTAGTCAGAAGGTCTACGAGCAGTACTTC	TRBV5-1	TRBJ2-7	-	-
CASSPGTGVYEQYF	TGTGCCAGCAGCCCCGGGACAGGGGTATACGAGCAGTACTTC	TRBV6-1	TRBJ2-7	-	TRBD1
CASSEGTSGIYEQYF	TGTGCCAGCAGTGAAGGGACTAGCGGGATCTACGAGCAGTACTTC	TRBV2	TRBJ2-7	-	TRBD2
CASSLSAGGHEQFF	TGCGCCAGCAGCTTGTCAGCGGGAGGACATGAGCAGTTCTTC	TRBV5-1	TRBJ2-1	-	TRBD2
CASSLTIGNTIYF	TGTGCCAGCTCGTTGACAATTGGAAACACCATATATTTT	TRBV14	TRBJ1-3	-	-
CASSFSALGLGHNEQFF	TGTGCCAGCAGTTTCTCCGCTTTGGGACTAGGTCATAATGAGCAGTTCTTC	TRBV27	TRBJ2-1	-	TRBD2
CASTPRGQRGQPQHF	TGTGCCAGTACCCCAAGGGGACAGCGAGGGCAGCCCCAGCATTTT	TRBV19	TRBJ1-5	once	TRBD1
CASSLNRGRGTQYF	TGTGCCAGCAGCCTCAACAGGGGTCGGGGGACCCAGTACTTC	TRBV6-5	TRBJ2-5	-	TRBD1
CASSKESTRNTEAFF	TGTGCCAGCAGCAAAGAGAGCACACGAAACACTGAAGCTTTCTTT	TRBV21-1	TRBJ1-1	-	-
CASSFPFGTQYF	TGTGCCAGCAGCTTCCCTTTCGGAACCCAGTACTTC	TRBV11-2	TRBJ2-5	-	-
CASSQTGWDPYEQYF	TGTGCCAGCAGTCAGACAGGGTGGGACCCCTACGAGCAGTACTTC	TRBV28	TRBJ2-7	-	TRBD1
CSASLDEQYF	TGCAGTGCTAGCTTGGACGAGCAGTACTTC	TRBV20-1	TRBJ2-7	-	-
CASSPLAGGNTGELFF	TGTGCCAGCAGCCCGCTAGCGGGAGGGAACACCGGGGAGCTGTTTTTT	TRBV7-2	TRBJ2-2	-	TRBD2
CASSPPGAENTEAFF	TGTGCCAGCTCACCACCGGGGGCGGAAAACACTGAAGCTTTCTTT	TRBV18	TRBJ1-1	-	-
CASSLAAGVPGELFF	TGCGCCAGCAGCTTGGCTGCGGGAGTCCCCGGGGAGCTGTTTTTT	TRBV5-1	TRBJ2-2	-	TRBD2
CASSYDGTGDGYTF	TGTGCCAGCAGTTACGATGGGACAGGGGACGGCTACACCTTC	TRBV6-5	TRBJ1-2	-	TRBD1
CASSSQGLPHTDTQYF	TGTGCCAGCAGTTCACAGGGGCTTCCCCACACAGATACGCAGTATTTT	TRBV28	TRBJ2-3	-	TRBD1
CASSYLGGLDLDEQYF	TGCGCCAGCAGTTATTTAGGGGGCCTTGATCTGGACGAGCAGTACTTC	TRBV5-1	TRBJ2-7	-	TRBD1
CASSLVAGGTEAFF	TGTGCCAGCAGCTTAGTGGCAGGGGGCACTGAAGCTTTCTTT	TRBV11-2	TRBJ1-1	-	TRBD1
CASSPRDRDYQPQHF	TGTGCCAGCTCACCACGGGACAGGGACTATCAGCCCCAGCATTTT	TRBV18	TRBJ1-5	-	TRBD1
CASSLREAYNEQFF	TGCGCCAGCAGCTTGCGGGAGGCATACAATGAGCAGTTCTTC	TRBV5-1	TRBJ2-1	-	TRBD2
CASSTPDWSAEYSYEQYF	TGTGCCAGCAGCACCCCGGACTGGTCTGCCGAATACTCCTACGAGCAGTACTTC	TRBV28	TRBJ2-7	-	-
CASSLGPREYRGANVLTF	TGTGCCAGCAGCTTAGGACCCAGGGAGTATCGCGGGGCCAACGTCCTGACTTTC	TRBV7-9	TRBJ2-6	-	-
CASSPRTRSYEQYF	TGTGCCAGCAGTCCGAGGACTCGTTCCTACGAGCAGTACTTC	TRBV6-1	TRBJ2-7	once	-
CASSPPGQGYEQYF	TGTGCCAGCTCACCACCGGGGCAGGGGTACGAGCAGTACTTC	TRBV18	TRBJ2-7	-	-
CAWMRDRASNEQFF	TGTGCCTGGATGAGGGACAGGGCGAGTAATGAGCAGTTCTTC	TRBV30	TRBJ2-1	-	TRBD1
CSVAAYTF	TGCAGCGTCGCCGCCTACACCTTC	TRBV29-1	TRBJ1-2	-	-